These T cell receptor beta chains were read from a single sample in a study of response to subunit inactivated influenza vaccine. TCRdb called the RT-PCR reads again in MiXCR, with one record for every CDR3 protein. The sample holds approximately 500,000 distinct CDR3 sequences, 10% to 15% seen once. The specimen was PBMCs from blood, collected roughly 48 days after vaccination. The receptors stem from a man aged 45 to 65 who received an inactivated influenza vaccine. The CDR3 runs from the conserved cysteine through the conserved F or W. A D gene is named only where the DNA matches it firmly. Clone size is given for some rows only: seen once, a few or many times, or a class if the clone is expanded.

NA	TRBV20-1	TRBJ2-2	TRBD2	TGCAGTGCTTACGGGAGTAGCGGGGCGAACACCGGGGAGCTGTTTTTT	CSAYGSSGANTGELFF
few	TRBV20-1	TRBJ2-5	NA	TGCAGTGCTCGGGTCCCCGAGACCCAGTACTTC	CSARVPETQYF
NA	TRBV24-1	TRBJ2-3	TRBD2	TGTGCCACCGGCGCGAATCTAGCGGGAGATACGCAGTATTTT	CATGANLAGDTQYF
few	TRBV20-1	TRBJ1-4	NA	TGCAGTGCTTCCCGTTGGGGCAGTTATGCAAAACTGTTTTTT	CSASRWGSYAKLFF
few	TRBV4-3	TRBJ2-5	TRBD2	TGCGCCAGCAGCCGTCTAGCGGGGGGGCCGGGTAAAGAGACCCAGTACTTC	CASSRLAGGPGKETQYF
NA	TRBV10-3	TRBJ2-3	TRBD1	TGTGCCATCTCTGCCCCCCGACAGGGTCGCCGCACAGATACGCAGTATTTT	CAISAPRQGRRTDTQYF
NA	TRBV15	TRBJ1-6	NA	TGTGCCACCAGCGGCAGGGCGGAGGGTTCCCCCCTCCACTTT	CATSGRAEGSPLHF
NA	TRBV24-1	TRBJ2-5	TRBD2	TGTGCCACCAGTGAACCTAGGGGAGGGGAGACCCAGTACTTC	CATSEPRGGETQYF
once	TRBV7-9	TRBJ2-2	TRBD2	TGTGCCAGCAGCTCACCCCCCGGGGGGGGAAACACCGGGGAGCTGTTTTTT	CASSSPPGGGNTGELFF
few	TRBV16	TRBJ2-1	NA	TGTGCCAGCAGCCAAGCGGTGGGATTGAAGCAGTTCTTC	CASSQAVGLKQFF
few	TRBV12-3/TRBV12-4	TRBJ2-2	NA	TGTGCCAGCAGTGCCAACACCGGGGAGCTGTTTTTT	CASSANTGELFF
few	TRBV5-1	TRBJ1-2	TRBD1	TGCGCCAGCAGCCCCCTGGGACAGGGGTCGGATGGCTACACCTTC	CASSPLGQGSDGYTF
NA	TRBV7-2	TRBJ2-7	NA	TGTGCCAGCAGCTTTGGGCGGCCTAGCGTGAACGAGCAGTACTTC	CASSFGRPSVNEQYF
few	TRBV21-1	TRBJ1-6	NA	TGTGCCAGCAGCTTACAGCAGGCCCTTTCGGCGCCCTTGCGTTCACCCCTCCACTTT	CASSLQQALSAPLRSPLHF
NA	TRBV29-1	TRBJ1-4	TRBD1	TGCAGCGTCCGGACAGGAGATAATGAAAAACTGTTTTTT	CSVRTGDNEKLFF
NA	TRBV30	TRBJ2-1	NA	TGTGCCTGGGGCCAAAAATATGAGCAGTTCTTC	CAWGQKYEQFF
many	TRBV15	TRBJ1-4	NA	TGTGCCACCAGCAGAGGGGTACGCTGGGATACAACTAATGAAAAACTGTTTTTT	CATSRGVRWDTTNEKLFF
few	TRBV29-1	TRBJ1-1	NA	TGCAGCGTTGAAGAAACAAGAGCTTTCTTT	CSVEETRAFF
NA	TRBV29-1	TRBJ2-7	NA	TGCAGCGTCATAACCTACGAGCAGTACTTC	CSVITYEQYF
few	TRBV4-1	TRBJ2-7	NA	TGCGCCAGCAGCCCCTTACCCCTCTACGAGCAGTACTTC	CASSPLPLYEQYF
NA	TRBV2	TRBJ2-1	NA	TGTGCCAGCATCCACAGGGAGGGGGATTACAATGAGCAGTTCTTC	CASIHREGDYNEQFF
few	TRBV27	TRBJ1-6	NA	TGTGCCAGCAGTTTAGCCGGACGGCTAATTTCACCCCTCCACTTT	CASSLAGRLISPLHF
NA	TRBV29-1	TRBJ2-5	TRBD2	TGCAGCGTTGACGGGGTACGGTCTTATGGCGGGAGCCTGTACCAAGAGACCCAGTACTTC	CSVDGVRSYGGSLYQETQYF
few	TRBV4-1	TRBJ2-1	NA	TGCGCCAGCAGCCAAGATTGGCTAGCCTATGAGCAGTTCTTC	CASSQDWLAYEQFF
NA	TRBV7-9	TRBJ2-1	TRBD2	TGTGCCAGCAGCCCGTGGACTAGCGGGGGTTCGAGTGAGCAGTTCTTC	CASSPWTSGGSSEQFF